The 22 T cell receptor beta chains below were found in one sample sequenced in a study of control samples from healthy donors and cancer patients. Sequencing was performed with immunoSEQ multiplex PCR; in TCRdb, only in-frame clones are kept and a portion is missing. The profile covers more than 65,000 clones, with approximately 90% appearing a single time and 1.5% to 2% taken by the ten largest. The sequenced material came from PBMCs. The receptors shown here come from a woman aged 55-69 years with head and neck cancer.

The genes are TRBV4-3 and TRBJ2-5; a possible D gene is TRBD1 (6 bases). V was shortened by 4 bases and J by 1 base, with 7 bases between the two germline ends. Germline assignment: CDR1 LGHNA and CDR2 YSLEER. The CDR3 covers 13 residues. DNA for the CDR3: TGCGCCAGCAGCCGGGGGCTCCAAGAGACCCAGTACTTC. Translation gives CASSRGLQETQYF.

This chain joins TRBV3-1 (or the pseudogene TRBV3-2) and TRBJ2-2, with D possibly matching TRBD2 (6 bases). The CDR3 contains 13 residues. Germline V gene lookup returns CDR1 LGHDT and CDR2 YNNKEL (reference sequence). Deletions cut 10 bases from V and 1 base from J, with 10 bases between. The CDR3 sequence is CATGLKNTGELFF. The CDR3 region has the DNA TGTGCCACCGGACTAAAGAACACCGGGGAGCTGTTTTTT.

The V and J genes are TRBV6-4 and TRBJ2-1, with TRBD2 matching over 10 bases. Germline V lookup: CDR1 MRHNA, CDR2 SNTAGT. The CDR3 is 16 residues long. Germline trimming cut 2 bases from V and 7 bases from J; bases unmatched to any gene: 8. CDR3 region: CASSDPGLAGENEQFF. CDR3 bases: TGTGCCAGCAGTGACCCGGGGCTAGCGGGAGAAAATGAGCAGTTCTTC.

The gene calls are TRBV15 and TRBJ1-2, with D perhaps matching TRBD1 (5 bases). The V end lost 0 bases, the J end lost 4 bases, and 18 bases lay between the germline ends. Germline loops: CDR1 LNHNV, CDR2 YYDKDF (reference sequence). CDR3 size: 17 residues. The DNA of the CDR3 is TGTGCCACCAGCAGAGATCTCCCTGTCTGGGACCCCTATGGCTACACCTTC. Its protein product is CATSRDLPVWDPYGYTF.

The chain employs TRBV5-8 and TRBJ2-1; 10 bases align to TRBD2. The germline CDR1 and CDR2 sequences are SGHTS and YDEGEE. This CDR3 is 16 amino acids long. After removal of 5 bases from V and 0 bases from J, the junction contained 5 bases not matched to a gene. The CDR3 here is CASSRAGGSSYNEQFF. CDR3 DNA sequence: TGTGCCAGCAGTCGAGCGGGAGGGAGCTCCTACAATGAGCAGTTCTTC.

The CDR3 DNA sequence: TGCGCCAGCAGACGGACTAGCGGGAGGAGCACAGATACGCAGTATTTT. It codes for CASRRTSGRSTDTQYF. J is TRBJ2-3 and V is TRBV5-1; 14 bases map to TRBD2. The CDR3 is 16 residues long. CDR1 SGHRS and CDR2 YFSETQ come from the germline V gene. Trimming at V came to 5 bases and at J to 0 bases, leaving 2 bases not matched to a gene.

The gene calls are TRBV6-5 and TRBJ2-2; tentatively, D is TRBD2 (6 bases). CDR3 length: 16 amino acids. V lost 4 bases, J lost 5 bases, and 17 bases lay in between. Germline V lookup: CDR1 MNHEY, CDR2 SVGAGI. The CDR3 loop reads CASSFLGSGVTGELFF. CDR3 DNA: TGTGCCAGCAGTTTTTTAGGGTCGGGGGTAACCGGGGAGCTGTTTTTT.

V and J are TRBV6-5 and TRBJ2-5; TRBD2 might be the D (7 bases). Germline-derived CDR1 and CDR2 are MNHEY and SVGAGI. Trimming took off 0 bases at V and 7 bases at J, with 12 bases between the two ends. This CDR3 spans 14 amino acids. This chain's CDR3 is CASSYSFRGGTQYF. CDR3 DNA sequence: TGTGCCAGCAGTTACTCGTTTAGGGGGGGGACCCAGTACTTC.

The V and J genes are TRBV5-5 and TRBJ2-3; D possibly uses TRBD1 or TRBD2 (6 bases each). CDR3 length equals 15 residues. V dropped 1 base and J dropped 0 bases, with 9 bases sitting between them. The germline gives CDR1 SGHKS, CDR2 YYEKEE (reference sequence). The CDR3: CASSLRGTSTDTQYF. Here the CDR3 DNA reads TGTGCCAGCAGCTTGAGGGGGACTAGCACAGATACGCAGTATTTT.

The chain recombines TRBV19 with TRBJ2-7, with D hard to call. The CDR3 extends over 16 amino acids. Per the germline V gene, CDR1 is LNHDA and CDR2 is SQIVND (reference sequence). V was trimmed by 1 base and J by 0 bases, leaving 13 bases between them. CDR3 sequence: CASSIAVGTPSYEQYF. Here the CDR3 DNA reads TGTGCCAGTAGTATAGCGGTCGGCACGCCCTCCTACGAGCAGTACTTC. Full variable domain (missing parts from reference TRBV19 and TRBJ2-7): DGGITQSPKYLFRKEGQNVTLSCEQNLNHDAMYWYRQDPGQGLRLIYYSQIVNDFQKGDIAEGYSVSREKKESFPLTVTSAQKNPTAFYLCASSIAVGTPSYEQYFGPGTRLTVT.

The chain carries TRBV15 and TRBJ1-2; 8 bases map to TRBD1. The CDR3 is 13 amino acids. Trimming took 1 base from V and 8 from J; bases not matched to a gene: 3. In germline, CDR1 is LNHNV, CDR2 YYDKDF (reference sequence). The DNA for the CDR3 is TGTGCCACCAGCAGAGCAGACAGGGGCGGCTACACCTTC. Protein sequence: CATSRADRGGYTF.

The gene calls are TRBV24-1 and TRBJ2-1, with 12 positions matching TRBD2. V trimming: 2 bases; J trimming: 4 bases; junction bases outside the gene matches: 2. From germline, CDR1 is KGHDR and CDR2 SFDVKD. The CDR3 loop spans 16 amino acids. The CDR3 spells CATSDSSGRGYNEQFF. DNA for the CDR3: TGTGCCACCAGTGATTCTAGCGGGAGGGGGTACAATGAGCAGTTCTTC.

This chain connects TRBV5-4 to TRBJ2-1; possible D gene TRBD1, 7 bases. Germline V gene lookup returns CDR1 SGHNT and CDR2 YYREEE (reference sequence). V dropped 1 base and J dropped 2 bases, with 10 bases sitting between them. The CDR3 length is 15 residues. The DNA of the CDR3 is TGTGCCAGCAGCTTGCAGGGGGGTCCCTACAATGAGCAGTTCTTC. It yields the protein CASSLQGGPYNEQFF.

The rearrangement joins TRBV5-6 to TRBJ2-7; the D is unclear. The CDR3 spans 15 residues. Trimming shortened V by 4 bases and J by 0 bases, and 14 bases separated the two germline ends. Germline CDR1 is SGHDT and CDR2 is YYEEEE. This CDR3 reads CASSKNPDASYEQYF. CDR3 in DNA: TGTGCCAGCAGCAAAAACCCCGACGCCTCCTACGAGCAGTACTTC. The variable domain in full, with the rest retrieved from reference TRBV5-6 and TRBJ2-7, is DAGVTQSPTHLIKTRGQQVTLRCSPKSGHDTVSWYQQALGQGPQFIFQYYEEEERQRGNFPDRFSGHQFPNYSSELNVNALLLGDSALYLCASSKNPDASYEQYFGPGTRLTVT.

V is TRBV10-3 and J is TRBJ1-3; D is undetermined. V dropped 2 bases and J dropped 4 bases, with 9 bases sitting between them. Germline lookup yields CDR1 ENHRY and CDR2 SYGVKD. The CDR3 consists of 14 residues. CDR3 in amino acids: CAISEGVRGNTIYF. The CDR3 region has the DNA TGTGCCATCAGTGAGGGGGTAAGAGGAAACACCATATATTTT.

For this clone: The junction differs from germline at one of its ends, possibly a read error. J is TRBJ1-4 and V is TRBV28, with 7 bases lining up with TRBD1. The CDR3 extends over 19 amino acids. The germline gives CDR1 MDHEN, CDR2 SYDVKM. The CDR3 spells CASTLDLQGVSGSNEKLFF. Here the CDR3 DNA reads TGTGCCAGCACTTTAGATCTCCAGGGGGTTTCTGGATCTAATGAAAAACTGTTTTTT.

The chain combines TRBV27 with TRBJ2-7; 9 bases are a match to TRBD1. There are 14 residues in the CDR3. V lost 5 bases, J lost 4 bases, and 6 bases stayed unmatched. From germline, CDR1 is MNHEY and CDR2 SMNVEV (reference sequence). The CDR3 spells CASSTGGVLYEQYF. The DNA for the CDR3 is TGTGCCAGCAGTACAGGGGGCGTCCTGTACGAGCAGTACTTC.

Only one count was recorded for this clone. The gene calls are TRBV19 and TRBJ1-5, with D maybe TRBD1 (5 bases). V was cut by 1 base and J by 4 bases, with 14 bases left in between. The germline CDR1 and CDR2 sequences are LNHDA and SQIVND (reference sequence). The CDR3 loop spans 16 amino acids. CDR3 residues: CASSIGGAGVNQPQHF. CDR3 sequence (DNA): TGTGCCAGTAGTATAGGCGGGGCTGGGGTTAATCAGCCCCAGCATTTT. Together with reference TRBV19 and TRBJ1-5, the CDR3 gives the full variable domain: DGGITQSPKYLFRKEGQNVTLSCEQNLNHDAMYWYRQDPGQGLRLIYYSQIVNDFQKGDIAEGYSVSREKKESFPLTVTSAQKNPTAFYLCASSIGGAGVNQPQHFGDGTRLSIL.

This chain uses TRBV3-1 (or the pseudogene TRBV3-2) with TRBJ2-2; D is uncertain. Germline V CDR1 and CDR2: LGHDT, YNNKEL (reference sequence). Trimming cost V 1 base and J 8 bases, with 11 bases left between them. The CDR3 is made up of 14 amino acids. This CDR3 is CASSQVAPRGELFF. CDR3 nucleotides: TGTGCCAGCAGCCAAGTGGCTCCCCGGGGGGAGCTGTTTTTT.

This clone appeared a single time. The chain links TRBV7-2 to TRBJ2-1; 7 nucleotides line up with TRBD2. V lost 2 bases to trimming and J lost 7 bases; unmatched junction nucleotides: 8. The CDR3 covers 15 residues. The germline V gene has CDR1 SGHTA and CDR2 FQGNSA. This CDR3 reads CASSLQSGAGNEQFF. The CDR3 nucleotides are TGTGCCAGCAGCTTACAATCGGGAGCGGGGAATGAGCAGTTCTTC. The variable domain in full, completed from reference TRBV7-2 and TRBJ2-1, reads GAGVSQSPSNKVTEKGKDVELRCDPISGHTALYWYRQSLGQGLEFLIYFQGNSAPDKSGLPSDRFSAERTGGSVSTLTIQRTQQEDSAVYLCASSLQSGAGNEQFFGPGTRLTVL.

This clone was detected once. J is TRBJ2-5 and V is TRBV5-4; unclear D gene. The CDR3 runs 13 residues. Between the trimmed V and J ends, which lost 7 bases and 4 bases, there was a span of 14 bases. The germline V gene has CDR1 SGHNT and CDR2 YYREEE (reference sequence). The CDR3 spells CASGLPPIETQYF. Written as DNA, the CDR3 is TGTGCCAGCGGCCTACCCCCGATAGAGACCCAGTACTTC.

This chain links TRBV7-9 with TRBJ1-5; unclear D gene. Per the germline V gene, CDR1 is SEHNR and CDR2 is FQNEAQ (reference sequence). With 5 bases removed from V and 4 bases from J, the gap between germline ends came to 6 bases. The CDR3 is made up of 12 amino acids. The CDR3 here is CASSMINQPQHF. The CDR3 nucleotides read TGTGCCAGCAGCATGATTAATCAGCCCCAGCATTTT.